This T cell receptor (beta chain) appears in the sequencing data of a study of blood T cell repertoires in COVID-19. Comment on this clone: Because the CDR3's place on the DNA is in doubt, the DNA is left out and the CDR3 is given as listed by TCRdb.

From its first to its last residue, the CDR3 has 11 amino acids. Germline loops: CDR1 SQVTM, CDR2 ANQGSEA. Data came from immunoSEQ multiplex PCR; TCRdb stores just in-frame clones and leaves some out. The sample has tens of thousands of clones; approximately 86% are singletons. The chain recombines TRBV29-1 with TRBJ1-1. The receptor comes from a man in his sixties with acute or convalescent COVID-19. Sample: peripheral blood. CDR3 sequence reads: CSVEVGGGIQF.